These T cell receptor beta chains were read from a single sample in a study of CD8+CD57+ T cells in acquired aplastic anemia. One entry per CDR3 protein, called by TCRdb with MiXCR from the reads. The table has tens of thousands of distinct CDR3 sequences, around 42% seen once. Sequencing used sorted CD4+, CD8+, or CD8+CD57+ T cells (not recorded which) from PBMCs. Source of these receptors: a human donor in good health, serving as a control. Both conserved end residues are part of each CDR3. Fields, in order: clone size, D gene, V gene, J gene, CDR3 protein, CDR3 DNA. D genes are given only for firm matches. Size tells how often a clone was seen (once, few, many) or the class of an expanded clone, and some rows leave it out.

abundance: -; d_gene: TRBD1; v_gene: TRBV29-1; j_gene: TRBJ2-7; CDR3aa: CSAGQGSEQYF; CDR3nt: TGCAGCGCGGGACAGGGGTCCGAGCAGTACTTC
abundance: -; d_gene: TRBD2; v_gene: TRBV7-6; j_gene: TRBJ2-7; CDR3aa: CASSFKAGDEQYF; CDR3nt: TGTGCCAGCAGCTTTAAGGCGGGGGATGAGCAGTACTTC
abundance: many; d_gene: -; v_gene: TRBV15; j_gene: TRBJ2-3; CDR3aa: CATSRAGAATDTQYF; CDR3nt: TGTGCCACCAGCAGAGCCGGAGCAGCCACAGATACGCAGTATTTT
abundance: -; d_gene: -; v_gene: TRBV9; j_gene: TRBJ2-2; CDR3aa: CASSVGQSTGELFF; CDR3nt: TGTGCCAGCAGCGTAGGGCAAAGCACCGGGGAGCTGTTTTTT
abundance: -; d_gene: TRBD1; v_gene: TRBV10-3; j_gene: TRBJ1-2; CDR3aa: CAISEWTGSSGYTF; CDR3nt: TGTGCCATCAGTGAGTGGACAGGGTCTAGCGGCTACACCTTC
abundance: many; d_gene: -; v_gene: TRBV20-1; j_gene: TRBJ2-5; CDR3aa: CSARDTATQYF; CDR3nt: TGCAGTGCTAGAGATACAGCTACCCAGTACTTC
abundance: -; d_gene: -; v_gene: TRBV7-9; j_gene: TRBJ2-3; CDR3aa: CASSPGQRTDTQYF; CDR3nt: TGTGCCAGCAGCCCCGGACAGCGCACAGATACGCAGTATTTT
abundance: -; d_gene: TRBD1; v_gene: TRBV14; j_gene: TRBJ2-7; CDR3aa: CASSPRTGFYEQYF; CDR3nt: TGTGCCAGCAGCCCTCGGACAGGGTTCTACGAGCAGTACTTC
abundance: many; d_gene: -; v_gene: TRBV7-8; j_gene: TRBJ1-4; CDR3aa: CASCAGLSSNEKLFF; CDR3nt: TGTGCCAGCTGTGCCGGGCTAAGTTCGAATGAAAAACTGTTTTTT
abundance: many; d_gene: TRBD2; v_gene: TRBV12-3/TRBV12-4; j_gene: TRBJ2-5; CDR3aa: CASSLAGGGAEETQYF; CDR3nt: TGTGCCAGCAGTTTAGCGGGCGGGGGGGCGGAAGAGACCCAGTACTTC
abundance: many; d_gene: TRBD2; v_gene: TRBV12-5; j_gene: TRBJ2-7; CDR3aa: CASGPIGLAGVVGEQYF; CDR3nt: TGTGCTAGTGGCCCTATAGGACTAGCGGGGGTTGTGGGGGAGCAGTACTTC
abundance: many; d_gene: TRBD1; v_gene: TRBV10-3; j_gene: TRBJ2-7; CDR3aa: CASSEGTGIAYEQYF; CDR3nt: TGTGCCAGCAGTGAGGGGACAGGTATCGCCTACGAGCAGTACTTC
abundance: many; d_gene: -; v_gene: TRBV24-1; j_gene: TRBJ2-2; CDR3aa: CATSDRPGDRNTGELFF; CDR3nt: TGTGCCACCAGTGACCGACCGGGGGACCGAAACACCGGGGAGCTGTTTTTT
abundance: -; d_gene: -; v_gene: TRBV29-1; j_gene: TRBJ2-3; CDR3aa: CSVHGQYTDTQYF; CDR3nt: TGCAGCGTTCATGGACAGTACACAGATACGCAGTATTTT
abundance: -; d_gene: -; v_gene: TRBV24-1; j_gene: TRBJ2-7; CDR3aa: CATSDLGDRSGYEQYF; CDR3nt: TGTGCCACCAGTGATTTAGGGGACCGAAGTGGCTACGAGCAGTACTTC
abundance: many; d_gene: -; v_gene: TRBV2; j_gene: TRBJ2-3; CDR3aa: CASSWDTGTDTQYF; CDR3nt: TGTGCCAGCAGCTGGGACACCGGGACAGATACGCAGTATTTT
abundance: -; d_gene: -; v_gene: TRBV15; j_gene: TRBJ1-6; CDR3aa: CATSRDKGLLHF; CDR3nt: TGTGCCACCAGCAGAGATAAGGGTCTCCTCCACTTT
abundance: many; d_gene: -; v_gene: TRBV7-9; j_gene: TRBJ2-6; CDR3aa: CASSLGVAGANVLTF; CDR3nt: TGTGCCAGCAGCTTAGGTGTCGCTGGGGCCAACGTCCTGACTTTC
abundance: -; d_gene: TRBD1; v_gene: TRBV10-2; j_gene: TRBJ2-7; CDR3aa: CASRTDRASFYEQYF; CDR3nt: TGCGCCAGCAGGACCGACAGGGCCTCGTTCTACGAGCAGTACTTC
abundance: many; d_gene: TRBD1; v_gene: TRBV10-1; j_gene: TRBJ2-7; CDR3aa: CASSSGQELREQYF; CDR3nt: TGCGCCAGCAGCTCGGGACAGGAACTGAGGGAGCAGTACTTC
abundance: many; d_gene: -; v_gene: TRBV9; j_gene: TRBJ1-2; CDR3aa: CASSEHPEGGLANYGYTF; CDR3nt: TGTGCCAGCAGCGAGCACCCAGAGGGAGGGCTGGCTAACTATGGCTACACCTTC
abundance: -; d_gene: TRBD2; v_gene: TRBV20-1; j_gene: TRBJ2-5; CDR3aa: CSASPTSGQETQYF; CDR3nt: TGCAGTGCTAGTCCGACTAGCGGGCAAGAGACCCAGTACTTC